These 11 T cell receptor beta chains came from one sample sequenced in a study of T-cell memory formation after mild COVID-19. TCRdb reprocessed the 5' RACE reads via MiXCR and lists one record per CDR3 protein. The table includes more than 150,000 distinct CDR3 sequences, about 21% detected once. Sample: PBMCs or a T cell subset sorted from them (not recorded which). These receptors all stem from an adult woman who had mild COVID-19 (a few samples of this study predate the infection). Cell type and time point are not known.

The sample holds a few counts of this clonotype. V is TRBV20-1 and J is TRBJ1-5; no reliable D call. The germline V gene encodes CDR1 DFQATT and CDR2 SNEGSKA (reference sequence). This CDR3 has 13 residues. The ends were cut back, 0 bases at V and 2 bases at J, with 5 bases in the middle. The CDR3 nucleotides read TGCAGTGCTAGAGATCTCGGCAATCAGCCCCAGCATTTT. It yields the protein CSARDLGNQPQHF.

There are many counts of this clonotype. The chain combines TRBV4-1 with TRBJ2-3, with 9 bases lining up with TRBD2. The CDR3 totals 17 residues. The V and J ends lost 3 bases and 3 bases, in that order; junction bases with no gene match: 10. Germline V gives CDR1 MGHRA, CDR2 YSYEKL. CDR3 protein: CASSQMGGGGGTDTQYF. In nucleotides, the CDR3 is TGCGCCAGCAGCCAGATGGGTGGCGGGGGGGGTACAGATACGCAGTATTTT.

V usage is TRBV6-5 and J usage is TRBJ2-3; a possible D gene is TRBD1 (7 bases). Trimming pared 6 bases from V and 0 bases from J, leaving 16 bases between. The germline gives CDR1 MNHEY, CDR2 SVGAGI. The CDR3 contains 16 residues. The CDR3 is CASSLSTGTSTDTQYF. CDR3 DNA sequence: TGTGCCAGCAGCCTTTCGACAGGGACTAGCACAGATACGCAGTATTTT.

The V call is TRBV27, the J call TRBJ1-4; D gene uncertain. The CDR3 sequence is 13 residues long. In germline, CDR1 is MNHEY, CDR2 SMNVEV (reference sequence). Deletions cut 5 bases from V and 5 bases from J, with 9 bases between. CDR3 coding DNA: TGTGCCAGCAGTGGCAGCCCCAATGAAAAACTGTTTTTT. As protein: CASSGSPNEKLFF. Looking up the rest from reference TRBV27 and TRBJ1-4 gives the full variable domain: EAQVTQNPRYLITVTGKKLTVTCSQNMNHEYMSWYRQDPGLGLRQIYYSMNVEVTDKGDVPEGYKVSRKEKRNFPLILESPSPNQTSLYFCASSGSPNEKLFFGSGTQLSVL.

This clonotype has just a few counts. V and J are TRBV27 and TRBJ2-3; a weak D match, TRBD1 (5 bases). V gave up 6 bases and J gave up 1 base, with 17 bases separating them. The CDR3 loop spans 16 amino acids. The germline V gene has CDR1 MNHEY and CDR2 SMNVEV (reference sequence). The CDR3 sequence is CASSHRSLPGTDTQYF. CDR3 nucleotide sequence: TGTGCCAGCAGCCACAGGAGTCTTCCTGGCACAGATACGCAGTATTTT.

The chain joins TRBV30 to TRBJ2-5; 7 nucleotides line up with TRBD1. The germline V gene has CDR1 GTSNPN and CDR2 SVGIG (reference sequence). The ends lost 5 bases at V and 4 bases at J; junction bases unmatched: 10. CDR3 size: 14 residues. The CDR3 reads CAWRRTGRGETQYF. CDR3 DNA sequence: TGTGCCTGGCGCCGGACAGGCCGAGGAGAGACCCAGTACTTC. Filled out from reference TRBV30 and TRBJ2-5, the complete variable domain reads SQTIHQWPATLVQPVGSPLSLECTVEGTSNPNLYWYRQAAGRGLQLLFYSVGIGQISSEVPQNLSASRPQDRQFILSSKKLLLSDSGFYLCAWRRTGRGETQYFGPGTRLLVL.

The table lists this clonotype with a few counts. The rearrangement joins TRBV6-1 to TRBJ2-7, with 10 bases aligning to TRBD1. Germline CDR1 and CDR2: MNHNS and SASEGT. The CDR3 consists of 14 residues. Trimming removed 4 bases from V and 3 bases from J; junction bases left unmatched: 3. Written as DNA, the CDR3 is TGTGCCAGCAGTGCCGGGACAGGGGACTACGAGCAGTACTTC. Translating it yields CASSAGTGDYEQYF.

This clonotype was recorded a few times. The chain couples TRBV29-1 to TRBJ2-5; weak D call: TRBD2 (5 bases). The ends were cut back, 3 bases at V and 2 bases at J, with 7 bases in the middle. CDR1 SQVTM and CDR2 ANQGSEA come from the germline V gene. The CDR3 runs 12 residues. CDR3: CSVEEDQETQYF. DNA for the CDR3: TGCAGCGTTGAGGAGGATCAAGAGACCCAGTACTTC.

The sample holds a few counts of this clonotype. The chain couples TRBV24-1 to TRBJ2-5, with TRBD2 identical over 7 bases. The CDR3 sequence is 18 residues long. CDR1 and CDR2 from the germline V gene are KGHDR and SFDVKD. J lost 2 bases, V lost 4 bases, and 15 bases had no gene match. The CDR3 nucleotides are TGTGCCACCAGTGACCCCTCCCGGGACTATTGGAGGCAAGAGACCCAGTACTTC. It is translated as CATSDPSRDYWRQETQYF.

The gene calls are TRBV27 and TRBJ2-7, with 9 bases lining up with TRBD1. The J segment lost 6 bases and the V segment lost 6 bases, leaving 6 bases of the junction unmatched. The CDR3 runs 13 residues. Germline V gives CDR1 MNHEY, CDR2 SMNVEV (reference sequence). CDR3 sequence: CASRVQGAIEQYF. DNA for the CDR3: TGTGCCAGCAGAGTACAGGGGGCGATCGAGCAGTACTTC.

The V call is TRBV7-8, the J call TRBJ2-5; 7 bases line up with TRBD1. The germline V gene has CDR1 SGHVS and CDR2 FQNEAQ. After removal of 2 bases from V and 5 bases from J, the junction contained 8 bases not matched to a gene. This CDR3 region has 15 residues. The CDR3 coding sequence is TGTGCCAGCAGCTTAACTAGGGGGCGCGGGGAGACCCAGTACTTC. Encoded protein: CASSLTRGRGETQYF.